Below are 21 T cell receptor beta chains sequenced from a single sample in a study of human T cells and chemical hapten exposure. Time point meaning: healthy volunteer bleed at 2 weeks. Total RNA extraction was carried out from unfractionated whole blood. TCRdb re-called the RACE reads through MiXCR, storing one row per CDR3 protein. The sample records 85,000 to 95,000 distinct CDR3 sequences, 8.5% to 9% being singletons. The sample taken for sequencing was whole blood. The receptors stem from a female donor in good health. Some clones in this sample may be carry-over from other donors' samples.

The rearrangement joins TRBV19 to TRBJ2-7, with 8 bases fitting TRBD1. With 7 bases clipped from V and 5 bases from J, the junction kept 4 bases outside the gene matches. CDR3 length equals 12 residues. Germline V gene sequence: CDR1 LNHDA, CDR2 SQIVND (reference sequence). CDR3 DNA: TGTGCCAGTACCTCAGGGGGCAACGAGCAGTACTTC. It translates to CASTSGGNEQYF.

This sequence joins TRBV4-3 and TRBJ1-5, with TRBD1 matching over 7 bases. CDR1 LGHNA and CDR2 YSLEER come from the germline V gene. Unmatched junction bases numbered 3, after V lost 1 base and J lost 3 bases. The CDR3 contains 15 residues. CDR3 DNA: TGCGCCAGCAGCCAAGTCAGGGGGGCCAATCAGCCCCAGCATTTT. The encoded protein is CASSQVRGANQPQHF.

This clonotype has just a few counts. The chain carries TRBV28 and TRBJ1-4; D is undetermined. V was cut by 3 bases and J by 5 bases, with 10 bases left in between. The germline gives CDR1 MDHEN, CDR2 SYDVKM. CDR3 size: 14 residues. The CDR3 DNA reads TGTGCCAGCAGTTTCTCTGGGAGGAATGAAAAACTGTTTTTT. Encoded protein: CASSFSGRNEKLFF.

The rearrangement uses TRBV29-1 and TRBJ2-3, with 7 bases lining up with TRBD2. The length of the CDR3 is 13 residues. CDR1 and CDR2 (germline): SQVTM, ANQGSEA. Unmatched junction bases numbered 5, after V lost 4 bases and J lost 4 bases. Written as DNA, the CDR3 is TGCAGCGTTGTTGGCGGGAGTTCAGATACGCAGTATTTT. Protein: CSVVGGSSDTQYF.

This clonotype was counted between two and nine times. The chain has TRBV6-1 and TRBJ2-1; 7 positions match TRBD2. V was clipped by 8 bases and J by 6 bases; unmatched bases: 7. CDR3 length: 13 residues. From germline, CDR1 is MNHNS and CDR2 SASEGT. The CDR3, as DNA: TGTGCCAGCTGGGGGGGAGTAGGCAATGAGCAGTTCTTC. It yields the protein CASWGGVGNEQFF.

The CDR3 spells CASSTWFFGTSGARLSYEQYF. The CDR3 DNA is TGTGCCAGCAGTACTTGGTTTTTCGGGACTAGCGGGGCCCGTCTCTCCTACGAGCAGTACTTC. The chain combines TRBV28 with TRBJ2-7; 13 positions match TRBD2. The V and J ends lost 5 bases and 0 bases, in that order; junction bases with no gene match: 19. The CDR3 consists of 21 residues. Germline values: CDR1 MDHEN, CDR2 SYDVKM.

This clonotype showed up many times. V usage is TRBV3-1 and J usage is TRBJ2-3, with 11 bases aligning to TRBD2. The germline V gene has CDR1 LGHDT and CDR2 YNNKEL (reference sequence). The CDR3 is made up of 16 amino acids. Germline trimming cut 4 bases from V and 0 bases from J; bases unmatched to any gene: 3. This CDR3 is CASSPWTSGSTDTQYF. The CDR3 nucleotides read TGTGCCAGCAGCCCTTGGACTAGCGGGAGCACAGATACGCAGTATTTT.

This clonotype was seen more than once but under ten times. The chain links TRBV18 to TRBJ2-3; 9 nucleotides align to TRBD2. CDR1 KGHSH and CDR2 LQKENI come from the germline V gene. V lost 3 bases to trimming and J lost 2 bases; unmatched junction nucleotides: 0. The CDR3 is made up of 14 amino acids. The CDR3 bases are TGTGCCAGCTCACCGGGACTAGCCACAGATACGCAGTATTTT. Encoded protein: CASSPGLATDTQYF. Drawing the rest from reference TRBV18 and TRBJ2-3, the complete variable domain is NAGVMQNPRHLVRRRGQEARLRCSPMKGHSHVYWYRQLPEEGLKFMVYLQKENIIDESGMPKERFSAEFPKEGPSILRIQQVVRGDSAAYFCASSPGLATDTQYFGPGTRLTVL.

V usage is TRBV12-5 and J usage is TRBJ2-6; TRBD1 is a possible D gene (6 bases). The CDR3 runs 19 residues. The germline gives CDR1 LGHNT, CDR2 FRNRAP. Trimming removed 7 bases from V and 2 bases from J, with 24 bases in between. The CDR3 is CASASHLQGSNAGANVLTF. The CDR3, as DNA: TGTGCTAGTGCCTCCCATCTACAGGGTTCTAATGCTGGGGCCAACGTCCTGACTTTC.

The table lists this clonotype with many counts. This chain connects TRBV6-5 to TRBJ2-1, with 11 nucleotides matching TRBD1. Germline V lookup: CDR1 MNHEY, CDR2 SVGAGI. Trimming removed 5 bases from V and 4 bases from J; junction bases left unmatched: 10. There are 17 residues in the CDR3. In nucleotides, the CDR3 is TGTGCCAGCAGTCCATCTCGGGGGACAGGGGGTTACAATGAGCAGTTCTTC. It encodes CASSPSRGTGGYNEQFF.

This clonotype was counted a few times. The CDR3 is CSVARATEAFF. The CDR3 DNA follows: TGCAGCGTTGCCAGGGCCACTGAAGCTTTCTTT. The V and J genes are TRBV29-1 and TRBJ1-1; TRBD1 is a possible D gene (5 bases). The CDR3 is 11 amino acids. Per germline, CDR1 SQVTM and CDR2 ANQGSEA. V shed 4 bases and J shed 4 bases, with 7 bases lying between them.

This clonotype was observed a few times. The chain carries TRBV20-1 and TRBJ2-1; either TRBD1 or TRBD2 may fit D (6 bases each). Trimming removed 4 bases from V and 4 bases from J, with 26 bases in between. CDR1 DFQATT and CDR2 SNEGSKA come from the germline V gene (reference sequence). The CDR3 length is 18 residues. The CDR3 loop reads CSATSGRPEGGTYNEQFF. The CDR3 DNA reads TGCAGTGCTACCTCCGGGAGACCTGAAGGGGGTACATACAATGAGCAGTTCTTC.

This clonotype showed up just a few times. This rearrangement joins TRBV7-9 to TRBJ1-2, with D tentatively TRBD1 (5 bases). Per germline, CDR1 SEHNR and CDR2 FQNEAQ (reference sequence). V lost 5 bases and J 6 bases, leaving 22 bases between the germline ends. The CDR3 is made up of 16 amino acids. DNA for the CDR3: TGTGCCAGCAGCGCAGTTGCCAGGGTCGGGATCGATGGCTACACCTTC. Protein sequence: CASSAVARVGIDGYTF.

This clonotype came up many times. The chain has TRBV12-3 or TRBV12-4 and TRBJ2-5; 7 bases are shared with TRBD1. Germline trimming cut 8 bases from V and 3 bases from J; bases unmatched to any gene: 9. CDR3 length: 14 amino acids. DNA of the CDR3: TGTGCCAGCGGATCGACAGGGCCGAAAGAGACCCAGTACTTC. It translates to CASGSTGPKETQYF.

A few counts support this clonotype. The V and J genes are TRBV6-1 and TRBJ1-1; a weak D match, TRBD1 (6 bases). Germline loops: CDR1 MNHNS, CDR2 SASEGT. This CDR3 contains 16 residues. With 2 bases removed from V and 5 bases from J, the gap between germline ends came to 18 bases. The CDR3 is CASSELGAAQGTEAFF. The CDR3 DNA sequence: TGTGCCAGCAGTGAACTCGGGGCGGCCCAGGGGACTGAAGCTTTCTTT.

This clonotype was picked up many times. The rearrangement joins TRBV5-1 to TRBJ2-7; D unclear. Between the trimmed V and J ends, which lost 3 bases and 2 bases, there was a span of 6 bases. The germline CDR1 and CDR2 sequences are SGHRS and YFSETQ. There are 12 residues in the CDR3. This chain's CDR3 is CASSSATYEQYF. CDR3 nucleotides: TGCGCCAGCAGCTCCGCGACCTACGAGCAGTACTTC.

This clonotype was counted many times. J is TRBJ1-5 and V is TRBV6-5; D gene ambiguous. The CDR3 covers 16 residues. Trimming took 6 bases from V and 0 from J, leaving 15 bases between them. Germline V CDR1 and CDR2: MNHEY, SVGAGI. The DNA of the CDR3 is TGTGCCAGCAGCCGCGGGTCGTTTGATAGCAATCAGCCCCAGCATTTT. Encoded protein: CASSRGSFDSNQPQHF.

The chain uses TRBV28 and TRBJ1-1; D is unresolved. This CDR3 contains 16 residues. Deletions cut 6 bases from V and 1 base from J, with 18 bases between. The V gene's germline CDR1 is MDHEN and CDR2 SYDVKM. CDR3 in DNA: TGTGCCAGCAGAGACCCGAGGTCAGGAGGGAACACTGAAGCTTTCTTT. Its translation is CASRDPRSGGNTEAFF. Filled out from reference TRBV28 and TRBJ1-1, the complete variable domain reads DVKVTQSSRYLVKRTGEKVFLECVQDMDHENMFWYRQDPGLGLRLIYFSYDVKMKEKGDIPEGYSVSREKKERFSLILESASTNQTSMYLCASRDPRSGGNTEAFFGQGTRLTVV.

The gene calls are TRBV30 and TRBJ2-7; TRBD1 might be the D (5 bases). The CDR3 loop spans 12 amino acids. V gave up 2 bases and J gave up 5 bases, with 10 bases separating them. Germline CDR1 and CDR2: GTSNPN and SVGIG (reference sequence). The CDR3 region is CAWSRQGHEQYF. The CDR3 DNA reads as TGTGCCTGGAGTCGGCAGGGCCACGAGCAGTACTTC.

This clonotype was observed a handful of times. This chain joins TRBV5-4 and TRBJ1-2, with 7 bases identical to TRBD1. The CDR3 totals 15 residues. Trimming at V came to 4 bases and at J to 8 bases, leaving 14 bases not matched to a gene. Germline lookup yields CDR1 SGHNT and CDR2 YYREEE (reference sequence). CDR3 region: CASSIKIQGRRGYTF. DNA for the CDR3: TGTGCCAGCAGCATAAAAATACAGGGGCGACGGGGCTACACCTTC.

This clonotype was seen more than once but under ten times. The chain links TRBV7-2 to TRBJ2-1; 7 bases align to TRBD1. The CDR3 is 15 amino acids. CDR1 SGHTA and CDR2 FQGNSA come from the germline V gene. Trimming at V came to 5 bases and at J to 4 bases, leaving 8 bases not matched to a gene. The chain's CDR3 is CASSPSRDSYNEQFF. The CDR3 nucleotides are TGTGCCAGCAGCCCGTCCCGGGACAGTTACAATGAGCAGTTCTTC.